The 22 T cell receptor beta chains presented below share a single source sample, sequenced in a study of shared clonotypes between healthy human individuals. Selected positively for CCR7 and CD45RO-negative, naive CD8 cells excluded terminally differentiated effector memory CD45RA+ cells. The protocol was immunoSEQ multiplex PCR, while the TCRdb copy is restricted to in-frame clones and leaves out a portion. This sample carries nearly 2 million clones, about 95% of them seen once, and the ten largest clones take 1% to 1.5%. The specimen was naive CD8+ T cells sorted from blood. The origin of the receptors is a man aged 18 to 30 in good health.

The genes are TRBV5-4 and TRBJ2-7; D possibly corresponds to TRBD1 (6 bases). Germline assignment: CDR1 SGHNT and CDR2 YYREEE (reference sequence). The CDR3 has 15 residues. V was cut by 4 bases and J by 2 bases, with 16 bases left in between. Here the CDR3 DNA reads TGTGCCAGCAGCCTATCACAGGGAGTCGCCTACGAGCAGTACTTC. It encodes CASSLSQGVAYEQYF.

The table lists this clone with a count of one. At one of its ends the junction is not consistent with the germline gene, which may arise from a read error. The rearrangement links TRBV20-1 to TRBJ1-4; D is uncertain. Germline values: CDR1 DFQATT, CDR2 SNEGSKA (reference sequence). This CDR3 region has 10 residues. CDR3 region: CSARGEGDVF. CDR3 in DNA: TGCAGTGCTCGCGGGGAGGGCGACGTTTTC.

The chain combines TRBV27 with TRBJ2-5; 10 nucleotides agree with TRBD1. The V gene end was trimmed by 6 bases and the J gene end by 5 bases; junction bases not matched to a gene: 6. The CDR3 spans 14 residues. Germline values: CDR1 MNHEY, CDR2 SMNVEV (reference sequence). In nucleotides, the CDR3 is TGTGCCAGCAGCCAGACAGGGGGCGGTGAGACCCAGTACTTC. Residues: CASSQTGGGETQYF.

The rearrangement links TRBV4-1 to TRBJ2-1; D possibly uses TRBD1 or TRBD2 (5 bases each). The germline gives CDR1 MGHRA, CDR2 YSYEKL. Trimming shortened V by 5 bases and J by 3 bases, and 8 bases separated the two germline ends. The CDR3 length is 13 residues. The CDR3 reads CASSMGVYNEQFF. CDR3 nucleotide sequence: TGCGCCAGCAGCATGGGGGTCTACAATGAGCAGTTCTTC.

The chain recombines TRBV5-1 with TRBJ2-1, with D maybe TRBD2 (5 bases). The V gene's germline CDR1 is SGHRS and CDR2 YFSETQ. Trimming removed 1 base at V and 3 bases at J, with 14 bases between. The CDR3 extends over 16 amino acids. The CDR3 bases are TGCGCCAGCAGCTTGATCCCGGGGTGGAACTACAATGAGCAGTTCTTC. Residues: CASSLIPGWNYNEQFF.

The chain links TRBV4-1 to TRBJ2-5; D might be TRBD2 (6 bases). CDR3 size: 15 residues. Between the trimmed V and J ends, which lost 0 bases and 4 bases, there was a span of 12 bases. Per germline, CDR1 MGHRA and CDR2 YSYEKL. Here the CDR3 reads CASSQERRAGETQYF. The DNA for the CDR3 is TGCGCCAGCAGCCAAGAAAGGAGGGCGGGAGAGACCCAGTACTTC.

The chain joins TRBV13 to TRBJ1-1; 7 bases are shared with TRBD1. V lost 5 bases, J lost 1 base, and 10 bases stayed unmatched. Germline loops: CDR1 PRHDT, CDR2 FYEKMQ (reference sequence). The CDR3 totals 16 residues. CDR3 amino acids: CASSPRWTGPNTEAFF. DNA of the CDR3: TGTGCCAGCAGCCCGCGCTGGACAGGCCCGAACACTGAAGCTTTCTTT.

V usage is TRBV14 and J usage is TRBJ2-7; D unresolved. V lost 4 bases and J 1 base, leaving 14 bases between the germline ends. Germline assignment: CDR1 SGHDN and CDR2 FVKESK. This CDR3 is 15 amino acids long. CDR3 nucleotides: TGTGCCAGCAGCCTGCGGACGGGCCAATCCTACGAGCAGTACTTC. Protein product: CASSLRTGQSYEQYF.

This chain links TRBV6-1 with TRBJ1-5; unclear D gene. The germline gives CDR1 MNHNS, CDR2 SASEGT. The CDR3 is 11 residues long. V was pared by 3 bases and J by 5 bases, with 2 bases between. The CDR3 reads CASSDYQPQHF. In DNA form, the CDR3 reads TGTGCCAGCAGTGACTATCAGCCCCAGCATTTT.

The gene calls are TRBV2 and TRBJ1-5; TRBD1 agrees at 9 bases. The germline CDR1 and CDR2 sequences are SNHLY and FYNNEI. V was pared by 4 bases and J by 3 bases, with 16 bases of the junction left unmatched. CDR3 size: 19 residues. DNA for the CDR3: TGTGCCAGCAGTGGATTAGGGACAGGGAATCCGGAGTACAATCAGCCCCAGCATTTT. It encodes CASSGLGTGNPEYNQPQHF. Full variable domain (remainder filled in from reference TRBV2 and TRBJ1-5): EPEVTQTPSHQVTQMGQEVILRCVPISNHLYFYWYRQILGQKVEFLVSFYNNEISEKSEIFDDQFSVERPDGSNFTLKIRSTKLEDSAMYFCASSGLGTGNPEYNQPQHFGDGTRLSIL.

This clone was counted a single time. The V call is TRBV6-1, the J call TRBJ1-3, with no clear D. CDR3 size: 12 residues. The germline V gene encodes CDR1 MNHNS and CDR2 SASEGT. V was shortened by 7 bases and J by 3 bases, with 7 bases between the two germline ends. CDR3 region: CASNEDGNTIYF. The CDR3 bases are TGTGCCAGCAACGAGGATGGAAACACCATATATTTT.

A remark on this clone: This CDR3 is also generated by other DNA sequences in the sample. The chain joins TRBV19 to TRBJ2-7; D remains ambiguous. CDR1 is LNHDA, CDR2 SQIVND, per germline (reference sequence). V was clipped by 5 bases and J by 1 base, with 9 bases between them. The CDR3 runs 13 residues. The CDR3 coding sequence is TGTGCCAGTAGTTTGTCGAGTTCCTACGAGCAGTACTTC. It specifies CASSLSSSYEQYF.

This clone is a singleton in its sample. V usage is TRBV6-7 and J usage is TRBJ1-5; TRBD1 aligns across 11 bases. TRBV6-7 carries the ORF label, with uncertain function. After removal of 11 bases from V and 2 bases from J, the junction contained 14 bases not matched to a gene. The CDR3 is 17 residues long. The CDR3 DNA sequence: TGTGCCGCCCCGGGGCGGGACAGGGGGTTGGGCAATCAGCCCCAGCATTTT. Its protein product is CAAPGRDRGLGNQPQHF.

This clone was detected only once. The CDR3 here is CASSLDYGGAKNIQYF. The DNA of the CDR3 is TGTGCCAGCAGCTTAGATTACGGCGGAGCCAAAAACATTCAGTACTTC. This rearrangement joins TRBV11-2 to TRBJ2-4; D is unresolved. The CDR3 runs 16 residues. V shed 0 bases and J shed 0 bases, with 9 bases lying between them. The germline gives CDR1 SGHAT, CDR2 FQNNGV.

The genes are TRBV14 and TRBJ2-5; D possibly corresponds to TRBD2 (5 bases). The CDR3 is made up of 17 amino acids. The germline V and J ends were trimmed by 0 bases and 1 base, with 15 bases remaining between them. From germline, CDR1 is SGHDN and CDR2 FVKESK. CDR3 bases: TGTGCCAGCAGCCAAGAGCCGGGATACTTCCCCCAAGAGACCCAGTACTTC. Translating gives CASSQEPGYFPQETQYF.

The chain combines TRBV2 with TRBJ2-3; D remains ambiguous. This CDR3 is 16 amino acids long. Germline loops: CDR1 SNHLY, CDR2 FYNNEI. Trimming removed 2 bases from V and 0 bases from J, with 12 bases in between. CDR3 in amino acids: CASSEPKASSTDTQYF. DNA for the CDR3: TGTGCCAGCAGTGAACCAAAGGCTAGTAGCACAGATACGCAGTATTTT. Using reference TRBV2 and TRBJ2-3 for the parts outside the CDR3, the full variable domain is EPEVTQTPSHQVTQMGQEVILRCVPISNHLYFYWYRQILGQKVEFLVSFYNNEISEKSEIFDDQFSVERPDGSNFTLKIRSTKLEDSAMYFCASSEPKASSTDTQYFGPGTRLTVL.

This clone came up once. The same CDR3 can be traced to other DNA sequences in this sample. The rearrangement joins TRBV7-9 to TRBJ1-5; D is ambiguous. This CDR3 is built from 15 residues. Germline V gene lookup returns CDR1 SEHNR and CDR2 FQNEAQ (reference sequence). The V end lost 5 bases, the J end lost 0 bases, and 11 bases lay between the germline ends. This CDR3 is CASSLAGDSNQPQHF. DNA of the CDR3: TGTGCCAGCAGCCTGGCCGGGGATAGCAATCAGCCCCAGCATTTT. Drawing the rest from reference TRBV7-9 and TRBJ1-5, the complete variable domain is DTGVSQNPRHKITKRGQNVTFRCDPISEHNRLYWYRQTLGQGPEFLTYFQNEAQLEKSRLLSDRFSAERPKGSFSTLEIQRTEQGDSAMYLCASSLAGDSNQPQHFGDGTRLSIL.

The chain recombines TRBV2 with TRBJ2-7; D is possibly TRBD1 or TRBD2 (5 bases each). V was pared by 7 bases and J by 6 bases, with 10 bases between. This CDR3 contains 11 residues. Germline values: CDR1 SNHLY, CDR2 FYNNEI. The CDR3 reads CASTIGGEQYF. The CDR3 bases are TGTGCCAGCACCATTGGGGGCGAGCAGTACTTC.

In this sample, this clone turned up a few times. The rearrangement links TRBV4-3 to TRBJ1-2; D gene uncertain. CDR3 length: 16 amino acids. Germline V gene lookup returns CDR1 LGHNA and CDR2 YSLEER. Between the trimmed V and J ends, which lost 0 bases and 8 bases, there was a span of 19 bases. The CDR3 region has the DNA TGCGCCAGCAGCCAAGATCTGGAGGGTGAAGGAAAGGGCTACACCTTC. Translation: CASSQDLEGEGKGYTF.

This chain joins TRBV2 and TRBJ2-5; no firm D call. This CDR3 comprises 14 residues. The V gene lost 5 bases and the J gene lost 5 bases, with 15 bases spanning the gap. Germline loops: CDR1 SNHLY, CDR2 FYNNEI. The chain's CDR3 is CASSSVGNGETQYF. DNA of the CDR3: TGTGCCAGCAGTTCCGTTGGCAACGGGGAGACCCAGTACTTC.

The chain combines TRBV5-1 with TRBJ2-3, with 11 bases lining up with TRBD2. The V gene end was trimmed by 0 bases and the J gene end by 2 bases; junction bases not matched to a gene: 8. This CDR3 is built from 18 residues. Germline assignment: CDR1 SGHRS and CDR2 YFSETQ. CDR3 loop: CASSLGLAGPAFTDTQYF. The CDR3, as DNA: TGCGCCAGCAGCTTGGGACTAGCGGGGCCAGCCTTCACAGATACGCAGTATTTT.

A note on this clone: The sample holds other DNA sequences that translate to the same CDR3. The chain joins TRBV5-1 to TRBJ2-7; possible D gene TRBD1, 6 bases. The CDR3 totals 13 residues. Germline CDR1 is SGHRS and CDR2 is YFSETQ. V was cut by 3 bases and J by 1 base, with 8 bases left in between. The DNA for the CDR3 is TGCGCCAGCAGCTGGACAGAATCCTACGAGCAGTACTTC. This codes for CASSWTESYEQYF.